This T cell receptor (beta chain) was recorded in a study of memory CD4+ T cells and cytomegalovirus serostatus. The sort gate was single viable CD3+CD4+CD8-CD45RO+ cells for memory CD4+ T cells. The table came from immunoSEQ multiplex PCR; TCRdb's copy has only in-frame clones and leaves some out. This table has tens of thousands of clones, over 75% appearing once. This clone was seen only once. The germline V gene has CDR1 SGHRS and CDR2 YFSETQ. CDR3 length equals 17 residues. The V and J ends lost 4 bases and 2 bases, in that order; junction bases with no gene match: 11. The rearrangement joins TRBV5-1 to TRBJ2-1, with TRBD2 matching over 8 bases. Sequencing input: memory CD4+ T cells from blood. The receptor was isolated from an adult in good health and CMV-seronegative. CDR3 loop: CASSGHARLAPYNEQFF. CDR3 DNA: TGCGCCAGCAGCGGGCACGCCAGACTAGCGCCCTACAATGAGCAGTTCTTC.